The 9 T cell receptor beta chains below come from one sample, sequenced in a study of CD8 T cells in ankylosing spondylitis. Study results and limitations: Ankylosing spondylitis blood seemed to carry a telltale TCR beta motif made of under 10 highly homologous variants.

Which antigens these TCRs recognize remains unknown. TCRdb re-analysed the 5' RACE reads in MiXCR, keeping a single row per CDR3 protein. The sample records over 600,000 distinct CDR3 sequences, under 20% being singletons. Sequencing was done on a sample of blood, either unsorted or a sorted T cell fraction (not recorded which). The receptors derive from a male donor with ankylosing spondylitis.

This clonotype has a handful of counts. The chain has TRBV15 and TRBJ1-5, with D unclear. The V end was cut by 3 bases, the J end by 4 bases, with 10 bases between. This CDR3 is 14 amino acids long. Per the germline V gene, CDR1 is LNHNV and CDR2 is YYDKDF (reference sequence). CDR3 protein: CATSSQTANQPQHF. The CDR3 DNA sequence: TGTGCCACCAGCAGCCAGACGGCTAATCAGCCCCAGCATTTT.

The genes are TRBV27 and TRBJ1-1; TRBD1 is a possible D gene (6 bases). V lost 9 bases and J 2 bases, leaving 13 bases between the germline ends. Germline CDR1 is MNHEY and CDR2 is SMNVEV (reference sequence). This CDR3 contains 13 residues. CDR3: CASRFRGNTEAFF. The CDR3 nucleotides read TGTGCCAGTCGGTTCAGGGGTAACACTGAAGCTTTCTTT.

The chain combines TRBV4-2 with TRBJ2-3; possibly TRBD2 for D (7 bases). The germline CDR1 and CDR2 sequences are LGHNA and YNFKEQ. Deletions cut 0 bases from V and 2 bases from J, with 15 bases between. This CDR3 contains 17 residues. CDR3 in DNA: TGTGCCAGCAGCCAAGAAGGGGCGGGGGCGCCCACAGATACGCAGTATTTT. It codes for CASSQEGAGAPTDTQYF.

This clonotype was found a few times. V gene TRBV6-5 combines with J gene TRBJ1-1; TRBD1 might be the D (5 bases). The CDR3 is 15 residues long. Deletions cut 0 bases from V and 1 base from J, with 9 bases between. The germline V gene has CDR1 MNHEY and CDR2 SVGAGI. CDR3 in amino acids: CASSYSRGTNTEAFF. CDR3 sequence (DNA): TGTGCCAGCAGTTACTCGAGGGGTACGAACACTGAAGCTTTCTTT.

The V call is TRBV20-1, the J call TRBJ2-7; D is unclear. V was shortened by 6 bases and J by 6 bases, with 15 bases between the two germline ends. CDR1 and CDR2 (germline): DFQATT, SNEGSKA (reference sequence). The CDR3 spans 12 residues. CDR3 residues: CSASPYSGEQYF. As DNA, the CDR3 is TGCAGTGCCTCCCCGTACTCCGGCGAGCAGTACTTC.

The V call is TRBV20-1, the J call TRBJ1-1; D is perhaps TRBD1 (5 bases). The V end lost 4 bases, the J end lost 8 bases, and 14 bases lay between the germline ends. Germline lookup yields CDR1 DFQATT and CDR2 SNEGSKA (reference sequence). The CDR3 sequence is 12 residues long. CDR3 coding DNA: TGCAGTGCTACTAAACAGGTCTCCGAAGCTTTCTTT. This encodes CSATKQVSEAFF.

On this clonotype: One junction end does not reproduce the germline sequence, and a read error may be involved. This chain connects TRBV7-2 to TRBJ1-4, with unresolved D. CDR3 length: 15 amino acids. Looked up from germline, CDR1 is SGHTA and CDR2 is FQGNSA. The CDR3 reads CANSLEPNTNEKLFF. The CDR3 DNA follows: TGTGCCAACAGCTTAGAACCTAACACCAATGAAAAACTGTTTTTT.

This clonotype was seen a few times. This sequence joins TRBV7-8 and TRBJ2-7; 8 bases line up with TRBD1. Germline CDR1 is SGHVS and CDR2 is FQNEAQ. CDR3 length equals 16 residues. The trim removed 2 bases at V and 2 bases at J, leaving 8 bases unmatched. The CDR3: CASSLWPGGFTYEQYF. CDR3 DNA sequence: TGTGCCAGCAGCTTATGGCCAGGGGGCTTTACCTACGAGCAGTACTTC.

The V gene is TRBV4-3, the J gene TRBJ2-1, with D perhaps TRBD1 (5 bases). This CDR3 has 15 residues. Germline CDR1 reads LGHNA; CDR2 reads YSLEER. Between the trimmed V and J ends, which lost 0 bases and 3 bases, there was a span of 9 bases. As DNA, the CDR3 is TGCGCCAGCAGCCAAGATCAACAGGACTACAATGAGCAGTTCTTC. Translating gives CASSQDQQDYNEQFF.